The 25 T cell receptor beta chains reported below all come from one sample, sequenced in a study of synovial regulatory T cells in juvenile arthritis. Matched peripheral blood accompanied the synovial fluid taken from each patient with active arthritis. Profiled with immunoSEQ multiplex PCR; TCRdb holds only in-frame clones, not every one. This sample contains under 3,000 clones. Sequenced: Treg cells from the synovium. The receptors stem from a donor aged 2-35 years with juvenile idiopathic arthritis.

By frequency, this clone registers medium-sized. The V gene is TRBV7-4, the J gene TRBJ2-6; the D gene TCRdb calls, TRBD2, cannot be checked with no DNA. The germline V gene encodes CDR1 SGHVT and CDR2 SQSDAQ. This CDR3 is built from 18 residues. The DNA sequence is not available. CDR3 residues: CASSSYISSQSRANVLTF.

This clone is medium-sized by frequency. The gene calls are TRBV7-6 and TRBJ1-3. The germline V gene has CDR1 SGHVS and CDR2 FNYEAQ. This CDR3 region has 14 residues. No DNA has been recorded. The CDR3 here is CASSLGVSGNTIYF.

This clone is deemed medium-sized by its frequency. The rearrangement joins TRBV19 to TRBJ2-7; TCRdb reports TRBD2, a call that lacks DNA to check it against. The CDR3 runs to 14 residues. Only the protein is on record. Germline CDR1 LNHDA, CDR2 SQIVND (reference sequence). The CDR3 loop is CASSIASGSYEQYF.

This clone is classed as medium-sized by frequency. J is TRBJ1-2 and V is TRBV2; with no DNA, the TCRdb D assignment of TRBD1 cannot be verified. Germline CDR1 and CDR2: SNHLY and FYNNEI. This CDR3 contains 14 residues. The DNA is not on file. CDR3 sequence: CASVLSRDIYGYTF.

Considering frequency, this clone is medium-sized. The CDR3 sequence: CASRTAYEQYF. The chain uses TRBV5-1 and TRBJ2-7; TCRdb returns TRBD1, unconfirmable since there is no DNA. The CDR3 loop spans 11 amino acids. Only the protein sequence is given. CDR1 is SGHRS and CDR2 is YFSETQ in the germline V gene.

By frequency, this clone registers medium-sized (0.01 to 0.1%). The chain recombines TRBV5-4 with TRBJ1-4; TCRdb's assignment of TRBD1 cannot be checked, as there is no DNA. CDR1 SGHNT and CDR2 YYREEE come from the germline V gene (reference sequence). There are 15 residues in the CDR3. The DNA is not on file. CDR3 sequence reads: CASSLGTGRNEKLFF.

By frequency, this clone registers medium-sized (0.01 to 0.1%). The chain's CDR3 is CASSEARQYGYTF. The chain combines TRBV2 with TRBJ1-2; as DNA is missing, the TRBD1 call by TCRdb cannot be tested. CDR1 is SNHLY, CDR2 FYNNEI, per germline. The length of the CDR3 is 13 residues. No DNA has been recorded.

This clone is identified as medium-sized (0.01 to 0.1%) from frequency. The chain carries TRBV11-2 and TRBJ1-1; TCRdb's D call, TRBD1, is unchecked because there is no DNA. This CDR3 spans 13 amino acids. No DNA sequence is on record. Looked up from germline, CDR1 is SGHAT and CDR2 is FQNNGV. Here the CDR3 reads CASSLGSGAEAFF.

Measured by frequency, this clone is medium-sized (0.01 to 0.1%). The V gene is TRBV6-6, the J gene TRBJ2-7; TCRdb picks TRBD2, but there is no DNA to check that call. CDR1 and CDR2 (germline): MNHNY, SVGAGI (reference sequence). This CDR3 has 14 residues. Nucleotide data are not available. The CDR3 loop reads CASSYSGISYEQYF.

According to its frequency, this clone is medium-sized (0.01 to 0.1%). The rearrangement uses TRBV4-2 and TRBJ1-5. This CDR3 has 16 amino acids. No DNA accompanies this entry. Germline V gene lookup returns CDR1 LGHNA and CDR2 YNFKEQ. CDR3 sequence reads: CASSQDGLTSNQPQHF.

Measured by frequency, this clone is medium-sized (0.01 to 0.1%). The chain uses TRBV2 and TRBJ2-7; TCRdb proposes TRBD2, but this gene call is untestable without DNA. Germline CDR1 SNHLY, CDR2 FYNNEI. This CDR3 spans 14 amino acids. Only the protein is available. CDR3 amino acids: CASSGLANSYEQYF.

Frequency places this clone as medium-sized. The genes are TRBV4-2 and TRBJ1-5; TCRdb picks TRBD1, but there is no DNA to check that call. Germline V CDR1 and CDR2: LGHNA, YNFKEQ. The CDR3 is 15 amino acids. The DNA is unrecorded. This chain's CDR3 is CASSQVRREDQPQHF.

By frequency, this clone is medium-sized. The V gene is TRBV19, the J gene TRBJ1-2. Germline CDR1 is LNHDA and CDR2 is SQIVND (reference sequence). The CDR3 is 11 amino acids. The record lacks a DNA sequence. CDR3: CASSVSYGYTF.

This clone shows up as medium-sized by frequency. The rearrangement links TRBV6-5 to TRBJ1-1. Germline CDR1 is MNHEY and CDR2 is SVGAGI. This CDR3 has 15 amino acids. No DNA is given. The CDR3 spells CASSYSGMKEVGAFF.

According to its frequency, this clone is medium-sized (0.01 to 0.1%). The chain combines TRBV6-6 with TRBJ1-2. CDR1 is MNHNY and CDR2 is SVGAGI in the germline V gene (reference sequence). This CDR3 region has 13 residues. This entry has no DNA. CDR3 loop: CATSSAERQGYTF.

This clone counts as medium-sized by frequency. The V gene is TRBV11-2, the J gene TRBJ1-1. CDR3 length: 16 residues. Only the protein is on record. CDR1 is SGHAT, CDR2 FQNNGV, per germline. CDR3 sequence reads: CASSLVTGRVNTEAFF.

This clone ranks as medium-sized in terms of frequency. The J gene is TRBJ1-2, the V gene TRBV5-1; the TRBD1 assignment by TCRdb is unverifiable without DNA. The CDR3 totals 15 residues. DNA was not recorded. Germline V gene lookup returns CDR1 SGHRS and CDR2 YFSETQ. The CDR3 loop reads CASSLNLFRGDGYTF.

This clone shows up as medium-sized by frequency. V and J are TRBV2 and TRBJ2-7; there is no DNA to check the TCRdb D call of TRBD2. Per germline, CDR1 SNHLY and CDR2 FYNNEI. This CDR3 contains 13 residues. DNA is not recorded here. The CDR3 protein is CASRLAGGYEQYF.

This clone is labeled medium-sized based on frequency. The CDR3 region is CASSKLVPFGDSTEAFF. The rearrangement joins TRBV21-1 to TRBJ1-1; the TCRdb call, TRBD1, lacks DNA for checking. TRBV21-1 is designated a pseudogene. There are 17 residues in the CDR3. This entry has no DNA.

Its frequency marks this clone as medium-sized. The gene calls are TRBV7-2 and TRBJ2-1. The CDR3 runs 17 residues. No DNA is recorded. CDR1 is SGHTA and CDR2 is FQGNSA in the germline V gene. The CDR3 sequence: CASSPPVGWTSYNEQFF.

This clone shows up as medium-sized by frequency. This rearrangement joins TRBV30 to TRBJ2-1; the D gene TCRdb calls, TRBD1, cannot be checked with no DNA. Germline V gene sequence: CDR1 GTSNPN, CDR2 SVGIG (reference sequence). The length of the CDR3 is 14 residues. No coding sequence is recorded. The CDR3 region is CARGGTGMVNEQFF.

This clone is labeled medium-sized based on frequency. The rearrangement uses TRBV27 and TRBJ1-2; TCRdb names TRBD1, which stays unverified in the absence of DNA. The CDR3 has 14 amino acids. No DNA accompanies this entry. Looked up from germline, CDR1 is MNHEY and CDR2 is SMNVEV (reference sequence). The CDR3 reads CASSLHRGHYGYTF.

This clone is called medium-sized based on its frequency. V and J are TRBV5-5 and TRBJ1-3; TCRdb lists TRBD1, though no DNA is available to test this call. The CDR3 is made up of 18 amino acids. DNA is not on record. The germline V gene has CDR1 SGHKS and CDR2 YYEKEE (reference sequence). The CDR3 sequence: CASSFWGPLHPGGNTIYF.

This clone is medium-sized (0.01 to 0.1%) by frequency. The CDR3 region is CASSMIVGRATDTQYF. V and J are TRBV19 and TRBJ2-3; TCRdb reports TRBD2, a call that lacks DNA to check it against. The CDR3 loop spans 16 amino acids. No DNA is recorded. Germline lookup yields CDR1 LNHDA and CDR2 SQIVND (reference sequence).

Judged by frequency, this clone is medium-sized (0.01 to 0.1%). This chain links TRBV5-4 with TRBJ2-2; the TCRdb call, TRBD1, lacks DNA for checking. Germline V gives CDR1 SGHNT, CDR2 YYREEE (reference sequence). The CDR3 is 16 residues long. No DNA is given. The CDR3 reads CASSFSPLGATGELFF.